The clone carrying this T cell receptor (beta chain) has at least ten counts. The target antigen is unknown. The ends were cut back, 2 bases at V and 1 base at J, with 5 bases in the middle. The CDR3 runs 13 residues. Germline V gives CDR1 MNHNS, CDR2 SASEGT. This entry comes from a study of shared clonotypes between healthy human individuals. Whole-study results and caveats: Non-shared clonotypes were found to have lower generation probabilities than the clonotypes that were shared by all four of the sorted-subset donors. Memory subsets generally showed lower estimated richness than naive subsets. Clonotype sharing among the donors was expected to vary with sequencing depth.

The assay was immunoSEQ multiplex PCR, and TCRdb's table has in-frame clones only and misses some. The sample has approximately 350,000 clones, roughly 70% seen once; the top ten hold 9% to 12%. The sample was memory CD4+ T cells sorted from blood. As for subset: CD45RA-negative fraction. This chain joins TRBV6-1 and TRBJ1-1; D ambiguous. The receptor was derived from a young man in good health. The CDR3 is CASSERGNTEAFF. In DNA form, the CDR3 reads TGTGCCAGCAGTGAACGGGGGAACACTGAAGCTTTCTTT.